Listed below are T cell receptor beta chains from one sample, sequenced in a study of T cells in Graves' hyperthyroidism and ophthalmopathy. TCRdb passed the multiplex PCR reads through MiXCR, listing each CDR3 protein once. The sample has about 520,000 distinct CDR3 sequences; 24% are singletons. Material: blood. These TCRs come from a woman aged 25 to 45 with Graves' ophthalmopathy. Both conserved end residues are part of each CDR3. Each record gives: V gene, D gene, J gene, clone size, CDR3 protein, CDR3 DNA. The D gene is left open where the match is weak. Not all rows give a size; the values are once, few, many and, for expanded clones, a class.

v_gene: TRBV29-1; d_gene: TRBD1; j_gene: TRBJ2-7; abundance: NA; CDR3aa: CSVAETGSGEQYF; CDR3nt: TGCAGCGTTGCCGAGACAGGGTCTGGTGAGCAGTACTTC
v_gene: TRBV20-1; d_gene: NA; j_gene: TRBJ1-2; abundance: many; CDR3aa: CSSQYGYGYTF; CDR3nt: TGCAGTTCACAGTACGGCTATGGCTACACCTTC
v_gene: TRBV7-7; d_gene: NA; j_gene: TRBJ2-5; abundance: many; CDR3aa: CAVEREQETQYF; CDR3nt: TGTGCTGTGGAACGGGAACAAGAGACCCAGTACTTC
v_gene: TRBV6-1; d_gene: TRBD1; j_gene: TRBJ2-4; abundance: NA; CDR3aa: CASSDRDRMNIQYF; CDR3nt: TGTGCCAGCAGCGACCGGGACAGGATGAACATTCAGTACTTC
v_gene: TRBV5-1; d_gene: NA; j_gene: TRBJ2-7; abundance: many; CDR3aa: CASSASSEQYF; CDR3nt: TGCGCCAGCAGCGCCTCATCCGAGCAGTACTTC
v_gene: TRBV28; d_gene: NA; j_gene: TRBJ1-4; abundance: few; CDR3aa: CASSLFSQGTTNEKLFF; CDR3nt: TGTGCCAGCAGTTTATTCAGTCAGGGGACAACTAATGAAAAACTGTTTTTT
v_gene: TRBV4-2; d_gene: NA; j_gene: TRBJ1-6; abundance: NA; CDR3aa: CASSQDPDYENSPLHF; CDR3nt: TGTGCCAGCAGCCAAGATCCTGACTATGAAAATTCACCCCTCCACTTT
v_gene: TRBV30; d_gene: TRBD1; j_gene: TRBJ1-2; abundance: NA; CDR3aa: CAWMEYRGGYGYTF; CDR3nt: TGTGCCTGGATGGAGTACAGGGGTGGCTATGGCTACACCTTC
v_gene: TRBV2; d_gene: TRBD1; j_gene: TRBJ1-2; abundance: NA; CDR3aa: CASTLGTANYGYTF; CDR3nt: TGTGCCAGCACCCTAGGGACAGCTAACTATGGCTACACCTTC
v_gene: TRBV5-1; d_gene: TRBD2; j_gene: TRBJ2-7; abundance: many; CDR3aa: CASSLERGNYEQYF; CDR3nt: TGCGCCAGCAGCTTGGAGCGGGGAAACTACGAGCAGTACTTC
v_gene: TRBV20-1; d_gene: NA; j_gene: TRBJ1-5; abundance: NA; CDR3aa: CSAPDRSSNQPQHF; CDR3nt: TGCAGTGCGCCGGACAGATCTAGCAATCAGCCCCAGCATTTT
v_gene: TRBV7-2; d_gene: TRBD2; j_gene: TRBJ2-5; abundance: NA; CDR3aa: CASSAKGRGQEAQYF; CDR3nt: TGTGCCAGCAGCGCAAAGGGGAGGGGTCAAGAGGCCCAGTACTTC
v_gene: TRBV6-5; d_gene: NA; j_gene: TRBJ1-2; abundance: NA; CDR3aa: CASSYSGREPGYTF; CDR3nt: TGTGCCAGCAGTTACTCAGGCAGGGAACCTGGCTACACCTTC
v_gene: TRBV18; d_gene: NA; j_gene: TRBJ1-1; abundance: many; CDR3aa: CASSPPVEGKVKAFF; CDR3nt: TGTGCCAGCTCACCACCGGTGGAAGGAAAGGTTAAAGCTTTCTTT
v_gene: TRBV19; d_gene: NA; j_gene: TRBJ2-7; abundance: many; CDR3aa: CASSIAGEGVYEQYF; CDR3nt: TGTGCCAGTAGTATCGCCGGGGAAGGGGTCTACGAGCAGTACTTC
v_gene: TRBV20-1; d_gene: NA; j_gene: TRBJ2-5; abundance: many; CDR3aa: CSARNRAKETQYF; CDR3nt: TGCAGTGCTAGAAATCGCGCAAAAGAGACCCAGTACTTC
v_gene: TRBV7-3; d_gene: TRBD1; j_gene: TRBJ2-7; abundance: NA; CDR3aa: CASSSPGQGGREQYF; CDR3nt: TGTGCCAGCAGTTCCCCGGGACAGGGTGGTCGAGAGCAGTACTTC
v_gene: TRBV2; d_gene: NA; j_gene: TRBJ1-2; abundance: many; CDR3aa: CASRQTGNYGYTF; CDR3nt: TGTGCCAGCAGGCAAACAGGGAACTATGGCTACACCTTC
v_gene: TRBV4-2; d_gene: NA; j_gene: TRBJ1-3; abundance: many; CDR3aa: CASSQVGSGNTIYF; CDR3nt: TGTGCCAGCAGCCAAGTCGGCTCTGGAAACACCATATATTTT
v_gene: TRBV7-2; d_gene: NA; j_gene: TRBJ1-1; abundance: many; CDR3aa: CASSLAGQANTEAFF; CDR3nt: TGTGCCAGCAGCTTAGCGGGGCAGGCCAACACTGAAGCTTTCTTT